This entry lists 19 T cell receptor beta chains sequenced from one sample in a study of shared clonotypes between healthy human individuals (dated by TCRdb to about 2020). The library was prepared using the immunoSEQ multiplex PCR assay. In TCRdb, the immuneACCESS table is reduced to in-frame sequences with V and J assigned. These tables do not hold every clone; where another copy was compared, an unresolved V gene accounts for under half, and the others remain unexplained. For this sample there are about 1.5 million clones; 95% to 99% appear just once. The ten largest clonotypes hold roughly 0.45% of the sample. The sample was naive CD4+ T cells sorted from blood. What the cell subset or site label conveys for this sample: CD45RA+ positively selected. These receptors all stem from a man between 25 and 39 years old in good health.

The chain employs TRBV5-8 and TRBJ1-1; D perhaps matches TRBD1 (6 bases). The CDR3 runs 17 residues. Germline values: CDR1 SGHTS, CDR2 YDEGEE. Trimming shortened V by 4 bases and J by 1 base, and 20 bases separated the two germline ends. The CDR3, as DNA: TGTGCCAGCAGCCTAGACAGGCGCCTCCGGGGGAACACTGAAGCTTTCTTT. Its protein product is CASSLDRRLRGNTEAFF.

This clone was counted a single time. The CDR3: CASSQDKGGMDYEQYF. CDR3 sequence (DNA): TGTGCCAGCAGCCAAGATAAGGGGGGAATGGACTACGAGCAGTACTTC. The chain uses TRBV14 and TRBJ2-7, with D perhaps being TRBD1 or TRBD2 (6 bases each). Trimming took off 0 bases at V and 3 bases at J, with 15 bases between the two ends. This CDR3 contains 16 residues. From germline, CDR1 is SGHDN and CDR2 FVKESK.

The chain combines TRBV29-1 with TRBJ2-3; no definite D call. CDR1 and CDR2 (germline): SQVTM, ANQGSEA. CDR3 length: 13 residues. V shed 3 bases and J shed 4 bases, with 11 bases lying between them. CDR3 bases: TGCAGCGTTGAGGCGCCGGCTCCAGATACGCAGTATTTT. Protein product: CSVEAPAPDTQYF.

This chain links TRBV28 with TRBJ2-1; 13 nucleotides agree with TRBD2. CDR1 is MDHEN, CDR2 SYDVKM, per germline. This CDR3 has 16 residues. V dropped 6 bases and J dropped 8; count of bases not matched to a gene: 10. The CDR3 DNA reads TGTGCCAGCAGAAAGATATGGACTAGCGGGAGACATGAGCAGTTCTTC. The encoded protein is CASRKIWTSGRHEQFF.

J is TRBJ1-1 and V is TRBV11-2; D might be TRBD1 (5 bases). Between the trimmed V and J ends, which lost 1 base and 1 base, there was a span of 10 bases. The CDR3 loop spans 15 amino acids. Per germline, CDR1 SGHAT and CDR2 FQNNGV. The CDR3 DNA sequence: TGTGCCAGCAGCTTAGTAGGGGCGTGGAACACTGAAGCTTTCTTT. This codes for CASSLVGAWNTEAFF.

About this clone itself: Other nucleotide sequences from this sample produce the same CDR3. The gene calls are TRBV6-6 and TRBJ1-1; the D is unclear. The CDR3 runs to 14 residues. Germline lookup yields CDR1 MNHNY and CDR2 SVGAGI (reference sequence). Trimming cost V 0 bases and J 1 base, with 6 bases left between them. The CDR3, as DNA: TGTGCCAGCAGTTACTCGGGTGGGAACACTGAAGCTTTCTTT. Protein sequence: CASSYSGGNTEAFF.

The V call is TRBV18, the J call TRBJ2-1; 9 bases map to TRBD2. Germline CDR1 and CDR2: KGHSH and LQKENI. This CDR3 has 18 residues. The ends lost 3 bases at V and 5 bases at J; junction bases unmatched: 14. The CDR3, as DNA: TGTGCCAGCTCACCCCTGAGGGGTAGCGGGAGCACCCACAATGAGCAGTTCTTC. It translates to CASSPLRGSGSTHNEQFF.

CDR3 nucleotides: TGTGCCAGCAGTTACTCCGGTCGGTACTACGAGCAGTACTTC. Translating it yields CASSYSGRYYEQYF. The chain uses TRBV6-6 and TRBJ2-7; D is unresolved. Germline V gene lookup returns CDR1 MNHNY and CDR2 SVGAGI (reference sequence). The CDR3 is made up of 14 amino acids. V was clipped by 0 bases and J by 3 bases, with 9 bases between them.

V and J are TRBV27 and TRBJ2-7, with D unclear. The V end was cut by 4 bases, the J end by 0 bases, with 7 bases between. The V gene's germline CDR1 is MNHEY and CDR2 SMNVEV (reference sequence). There are 13 residues in the CDR3. Here the CDR3 DNA reads TGTGCCAGCAGTTGGCAGAACTCCTACGAGCAGTACTTC. Protein: CASSWQNSYEQYF.

This clone has a single count. This chain connects TRBV27 to TRBJ1-1; possibly TRBD1 for D (5 bases). From germline, CDR1 is MNHEY and CDR2 SMNVEV (reference sequence). V dropped 1 base and J dropped 6 bases, with 12 bases sitting between them. This CDR3 comprises 14 residues. The CDR3 DNA follows: TGTGCCAGCAGTTTATTAGGGACGGGCTCTGAAGCTTTCTTT. Protein product: CASSLLGTGSEAFF.

V gene TRBV10-2 combines with J gene TRBJ2-3; D is unresolved. This CDR3 has 13 residues. In germline, CDR1 is WSHSY, CDR2 SAAADI. V was shortened by 4 bases and J by 2 bases, with 7 bases between the two germline ends. CDR3 sequence (DNA): TGCGCCAGCAGTGGAGCCACCACAGATACGCAGTATTTT. Its protein is CASSGATTDTQYF.

About this clone: The same CDR3 can be traced to other DNA sequences in this sample. The rearrangement uses TRBV11-2 and TRBJ2-5, with D possibly TRBD1 on 6 matching bases. The V end was cut by 5 bases, the J end by 1 base, with 11 bases between. The CDR3 has 14 residues. Germline assignment: CDR1 SGHAT and CDR2 FQNNGV. The CDR3 DNA reads as TGTGCCAGCAGCACTACAGGGCTCCAAGAGACCCAGTACTTC. This translates into CASSTTGLQETQYF.

The rearrangement joins TRBV7-2 to TRBJ2-1; 9 bases are shared with TRBD2. Germline V gives CDR1 SGHTA, CDR2 FQGNSA. Trimming cost V 4 bases and J 6 bases; bases outside gene matches: 7. This CDR3 has 15 residues. The CDR3 sequence is CASSSSGTPGNEQFF. The CDR3 bases are TGTGCCAGCAGCTCTAGCGGGACCCCTGGCAATGAGCAGTTCTTC.

As regards this clone: Other nucleotide sequences in the sample specify the same CDR3. CDR3 sequence: CASSLGGQETQYF. DNA of the CDR3: TGTGCCAGCAGCCTGGGCGGCCAAGAGACCCAGTACTTC. This sequence joins TRBV5-5 and TRBJ2-5; D gene uncertain. Germline V gene data show CDR1 as SGHKS and CDR2 as YYEKEE (reference sequence). CDR3 length equals 13 residues. V was pared by 4 bases and J by 1 base, with 8 bases between. The full variable domain, with the rest looked up from reference TRBV5-5 and TRBJ2-5, is DAGVTQSPTHLIKTRGQQVTLRCSPISGHKSVSWYQQVLGQGPQFIFQYYEKEERGRGNFPDRFSARQFPNYSSELNVNALLLGDSALYLCASSLGGQETQYFGPGTRLLVL.

CDR3 DNA: TGTGCCAGCAGCCCCGAGTGGGTTAAAGATACGCAGTATTTT. This translates into CASSPEWVKDTQYF. The chain combines TRBV7-8 with TRBJ2-3; D call uncertain. The CDR3 length is 14 residues. Per germline, CDR1 SGHVS and CDR2 FQNEAQ. V lost 5 bases and J 5 bases, leaving 14 bases between the germline ends.

This clone was detected once. This chain connects TRBV27 to TRBJ2-1, with D perhaps TRBD1 (6 bases). The CDR3 is 18 amino acids. The germline V and J ends were trimmed by 2 bases and 12 bases, with 29 bases remaining between them. Germline-derived CDR1 and CDR2 are MNHEY and SMNVEV (reference sequence). CDR3: CASSLRGAGQSTFSVQFF. CDR3 DNA: TGTGCCAGCAGTTTAAGAGGAGCTGGACAGTCTACTTTTTCGGTGCAGTTCTTC.

CDR3 sequence: CASSLGVISYEQYF. CDR3 DNA: TGTGCCAGCAGTTTAGGCGTAATCTCCTACGAGCAGTACTTC. This chain uses TRBV28 with TRBJ2-7; no clear D. Germline V gene sequence: CDR1 MDHEN, CDR2 SYDVKM. The germline V and J ends were trimmed by 2 bases and 0 bases, with 8 bases remaining between them. This CDR3 comprises 14 residues.

This rearrangement joins TRBV5-5 to TRBJ1-2, with TRBD1 as a possible D gene (6 bases). Germline CDR1 is SGHKS and CDR2 is YYEKEE (reference sequence). The V end lost 2 bases, the J end lost 7 bases, and 12 bases lay between the germline ends. The length of the CDR3 is 13 residues. The chain's CDR3 is CASSFPQGSGYTF. The CDR3 nucleotides read TGTGCCAGCAGCTTCCCACAGGGCTCTGGCTACACCTTC.

Concerning this clone itself: Other DNA sequences of this sample code for an identical CDR3. The chain couples TRBV28 to TRBJ2-3; TRBD2 matches 12 bases. V was clipped by 6 bases and J by 4 bases; unmatched bases: 5. The CDR3 is 15 amino acids. Germline assignment: CDR1 MDHEN and CDR2 SYDVKM. The chain's CDR3 is CASSSLAGGADTQYF. CDR3 nucleotide sequence: TGTGCCAGCAGCTCCCTAGCGGGAGGGGCAGATACGCAGTATTTT.